A selection of T cell receptor beta chains follows, all from one sample in a study of CD8+ T cells in alopecia areata. TCRdb keeps only in-frame clones here, not all; method: immunoSEQ multiplex PCR. Found here are 140,000 or so clones, about 51% of them singletons; the top ten hold over 0.75%. The sample consisted of CD4+ T cells sorted from blood, taken at week 0. The source of these receptors is a human donor with alopecia areata. The conserved cysteine and the conserved F or W are not part of the CDR3 here.

cdr3_aa | v_call | cdr3_length | j_call
ASSPGSWGWD | TRBV11-2 | 10 | TRBJ2-4
ASSRDSGRRETQY | TRBV18 | 13 | TRBJ2-5
ASSNRDPNTDTQY | TRBV9 | 13 | TRBJ2-3
ASTTGRVETQY | TRBV6-5 | 11 | TRBJ2-5
ACGRGETQY | TRBV30 | 9 | TRBJ2-5
SARQSNYGYT | TRBV29-1 | 10 | TRBJ1-2
ACAGTPPYGYT | TRBV30 | 11 | TRBJ1-2
AWTDGRYEQY | TRBV30 | 10 | TRBJ2-7
ASSLGTSGRNIYYEQY | TRBV7-6 | 16 | TRBJ2-7
ASSSSPTGKGNTIY | TRBV27 | 14 | TRBJ1-3